This T cell receptor (beta chain) was found in a study of cytomegalovirus exposure and HLA in healthy donors. Broader study findings: Presence/absence analyses treated sequencing depth as roughly uniform across donors. Highly shared sequence variants in one cluster were likely a sequencing artifact.

The germline V and J ends were trimmed by 6 bases and 2 bases, with 13 bases remaining between them. This CDR3 has 14 residues. The germline V gene has CDR1 SGHAT and CDR2 FQNNGV. Remarks on this clone: The antigen remains undetermined.

Nominally healthy donors were sampled, though unrecorded immune exposures were likely. Vbeta (60) and Jbeta (13) primers were used in the PCR. In the study's own analysis: Per a later analysis, the number of unique TCR beta chains was roughly 83 million, of which around 10 million were shared. TCRdb's copy holds only in-frame clones and misses some; the assay was immunoSEQ multiplex PCR. V and J calls and clone size follow that table, whereas D and trimming were derived from the DNA. The sample yields 200,000 or so clones, about 83% seen once. Sequenced sample: PBMCs. The sequence was obtained from a human donor in good health. The gene calls are TRBV11-2 and TRBJ2-5; TRBD2 might be the D (5 bases). The CDR3 bases are TGTGCCAGCAGAGAGGGCCTCCTGCAAGAGACCCAGTACTTC. It yields the protein CASREGLLQETQYF.